Below, 2 T cell receptor beta chains from the same sample are listed, as sequenced in a study of T cell responses to AZD1222 COVID-19 vaccine. The protocol was immunoSEQ multiplex PCR, while the TCRdb copy is restricted to in-frame clones and leaves out a portion. In the table there are 170,000 or so clones, about nine tenths of which are singletons. The specimen comprised peripheral blood, sampled on day 0 of AZD1222 vaccination. These receptors came from an adult in good health.

The V and J genes are TRBV6-5 and TRBJ1-2, with D perhaps matching TRBD1 (5 bases). CDR1 is MNHEY, CDR2 SVGAGI, per germline. The V end was cut by 9 bases, the J end by 4 bases, with 21 bases between. This CDR3 has 15 amino acids. Written as DNA, the CDR3 is TGTGCCAGTCATGGGGAAGGCTGGGACGCCTATGGCTACACCTTC. This translates into CASHGEGWDAYGYTF.

The chain recombines TRBV6-5 with TRBJ2-7; D remains unclear. Looked up from germline, CDR1 is MNHEY and CDR2 is SVGAGI. There are 15 residues in the CDR3. V dropped 5 bases and J dropped 0 bases, with 14 bases sitting between them. The CDR3 sequence is CASSLRALSSYEQYF. CDR3 bases: TGTGCCAGCAGTCTACGTGCCCTCAGCTCCTACGAGCAGTACTTC.